Given below is one TCR beta chain in context. This record belongs to a study of CD8 T cells in Susac syndrome. CDR3 length: 15 residues. V trimming: 6 bases; J trimming: 3 bases; junction bases outside the gene matches: 7. Random hexamers primed reverse transcription of roughly 0.5 to 1 ug RNA. TCRdb analysed the immunoSEQ multiplex PCR reads with MiXCR anew, one entry per CDR3 protein. The table includes just under 95,000 distinct CDR3 sequences, around 94% detected once. The clonotype was recovered from a human donor with Susac syndrome. Sequenced input: CD4+ T cells from PBMCs. J is TRBJ1-1 and V is TRBV12-3 or TRBV12-4; 10 bases map to TRBD1. The CDR3, as DNA: TGTGCCAGCAGCCGGGGGGGGACAGGGGACACTGAAGCTTTCTTT. Its translation is CASSRGGTGDTEAFF.